These T cell receptor beta chains were read from a single sample in a study of neurological immune-mediated disorders. MiXCR, run by TCRdb on the 5' RACE reads, gives a single entry per CDR3 protein. The repertoire holds about 55,000 distinct CDR3 sequences, with around 24% as singletons. The specimen sequenced was PBMCs. The source of these receptors is a man in his 60s with HTLV-1-associated myelopathy (HAM/TSP). The CDR3 runs from the conserved cysteine through the conserved F or W. Fields, in order: J gene, D gene, CDR3 length, V gene, clone size, CDR3 protein, CDR3 DNA. A D gene is named only where the DNA matches it firmly. Where a row states a size, it is once, few, many or the class of an expanded clone; other rows omit it.

TRBJ1-4	.	12	TRBV28	many	CASSQGSEKLFF	TGTGCCAGCAGTCAGGGGAGCGAAAAACTGTTTTTT
TRBJ2-7	.	14	TRBV20-1	.	CSAETVSRSYEQYF	TGCAGTGCGGAGACTGTGAGCAGGTCCTACGAGCAGTACTTC
TRBJ2-1	TRBD1	15	TRBV3-1	.	CASSQYRDRGNEQFF	TGTGCCAGCAGCCAATACCGGGACAGGGGCAATGAGCAGTTCTTC
TRBJ2-2	.	16	TRBV7-6	.	CASSTAVEARAGELFF	TGTGCCAGCAGCACCGCTGTGGAGGCGAGGGCCGGGGAGCTGTTTTTT
TRBJ1-1	TRBD1	14	TRBV5-1	many	CASSEGTANTEAFF	TGCGCCAGCAGCGAAGGGACAGCGAACACTGAAGCTTTCTTT
TRBJ1-6	.	14	TRBV12-3/TRBV12-4	.	CASSLGGQNSPLHF	TGTGCCAGCAGCCTGGGAGGGCAGAATTCACCCCTCCACTTT
TRBJ2-2	.	14	TRBV11-2	many	CASSSTLNTGELFF	TGTGCCAGCAGCTCTACGTTGAACACCGGGGAGCTGTTTTTT
TRBJ1-1	.	14	TRBV19	few	CASSIKPWGTEAFF	TGTGCCAGTAGTATAAAGCCGTGGGGGACTGAAGCTTTCTTT
TRBJ2-1	.	13	TRBV5-1	many	CASSLGSRNEQFF	TGCGCCAGCAGCTTGGGAAGCCGAAATGAGCAGTTCTTC
TRBJ2-5	TRBD2	14	TRBV6-5	many	CASSGLANMKTQYF	TGTGCCAGCAGCGGACTAGCGAATATGAAGACCCAGTACTTC
TRBJ2-2	.	15	TRBV27	few	CASSLSVTSTGELFF	TGTGCCAGCAGTTTAAGCGTGACGTCCACCGGGGAGCTGTTTTTT
TRBJ1-5	TRBD1	16	TRBV6-2/TRBV6-3	.	CASSPGLQGINQPQHF	TGTGCCAGCAGCCCCGGTTTACAGGGGATTAATCAGCCCCAGCATTTT
TRBJ2-3	.	17	TRBV5-1	many	CASSLEATGRLADTQYF	TGCGCCAGCAGCTTGGAGGCGACAGGGAGGTTGGCAGATACGCAGTATTTT
TRBJ2-3	TRBD1	16	TRBV5-1	many	CASSPGTGGESDTQYF	TGCGCCAGCAGCCCGGGGACAGGGGGCGAATCAGATACGCAGTATTTT
TRBJ1-1	.	17	TRBV3-1	.	CASSQAIAASRNTEAFF	TGTGCCAGCAGCCAAGCTATCGCTGCATCCAGGAACACTGAAGCTTTCTTT
TRBJ2-3	.	14	TRBV6-5	.	CASSYSNRADTQYF	TGTGCCAGCAGTTACTCAAACAGGGCAGATACGCAGTATTTT
TRBJ1-4	TRBD1	16	TRBV20-1	.	CSARGRVQGADEKLFF	TGCAGTGCTAGGGGAAGGGTACAGGGGGCAGACGAAAAACTGTTTTTT
TRBJ2-7	TRBD1	16	TRBV5-1	many	CASSAGQGIHSYEQYF	TGCGCCAGCAGCGCAGGACAGGGGATCCACTCCTACGAGCAGTACTTC
TRBJ2-3	.	14	TRBV29-1	.	CSVDPGPSTDTQYF	TGCAGCGTGGACCCGGGACCAAGCACAGATACGCAGTATTTT
TRBJ2-7	TRBD1	13	TRBV9	many	CASSVGDSYEQYF	TGTGCCAGCAGCGTAGGGGACAGCTACGAGCAGTACTTC
TRBJ2-6	.	14	TRBV7-9	many	CARDDPSGANVLTF	TGTGCCCGCGATGACCCATCTGGGGCCAACGTCCTGACTTTC
TRBJ1-2	.	13	TRBV3-1	few	CASSLQPLYGYTF	TGTGCCAGCAGCCTGCAGCCACTCTATGGCTACACCTTC
TRBJ2-3	.	14	TRBV2	many	CASKGGQSTDTQYF	TGTGCCAGCAAAGGGGGTCAAAGCACAGATACGCAGTATTTT
TRBJ2-1	TRBD2	15	TRBV6-2/TRBV6-3	.	CASSYGAAGVNEQFF	TGTGCCAGCAGTTACGGGGCAGCGGGAGTCAATGAGCAGTTCTTC
TRBJ2-2	TRBD2	14	TRBV3-1	many	CASSPGLAGGELFF	TGTGCCAGCAGCCCGGGACTAGCTGGCGGGGAGCTGTTTTTT
TRBJ1-1	TRBD1	15	TRBV9	.	CASSVGTGMNTEAFF	TGTGCCAGCAGCGTAGGGACAGGAATGAACACTGAAGCTTTCTTT
TRBJ2-5	.	14	TRBV15	.	CATSRDTSQETQYF	TGTGCCACCAGCAGAGATACGAGCCAAGAGACCCAGTACTTC
TRBJ2-7	TRBD2	13	TRBV9	many	CASSPGLADEQYF	TGTGCCAGCAGCCCGGGACTAGCGGACGAGCAGTACTTC
TRBJ1-1	.	13	TRBV5-1	many	CASSYTSNTEAFF	TGCGCCAGCAGCTACACAAGCAACACTGAAGCTTTCTTT
TRBJ2-5	.	15	TRBV5-1	.	CASSGGGGSRETQYF	TGCGCCAGCAGCGGGGGTGGCGGAAGCAGGGAGACCCAGTACTTC
TRBJ1-5	.	14	TRBV12-3/TRBV12-4	many	CASSFSRGNQPQHF	TGTGCCAGCAGTTTTAGTCGGGGTAATCAGCCCCAGCATTTT
TRBJ2-1	TRBD2	14	TRBV6-2/TRBV6-3	many	CASQRSLAENEQFF	TGTGCCAGTCAAAGGTCACTAGCGGAAAATGAGCAGTTCTTC
TRBJ2-4	.	15	TRBV24-1	many	CATSDRAEAKNIQYF	TGTGCCACCAGTGACAGGGCTGAAGCCAAAAACATTCAGTACTTC
TRBJ1-1	.	11	TRBV20-1	.	CSASYQAEAFF	TGCAGTGCTAGTTATCAAGCTGAAGCTTTCTTT
TRBJ2-3	.	15	TRBV21-1	.	CASSIRHLNWDTQYF	TGTGCCAGCAGCATCCGACATCTTAATTGGGATACGCAGTATTTT
TRBJ2-5	.	14	TRBV5-1	many	CASSPGTDGETQYF	TGCGCCAGCAGCCCCGGGACTGACGGAGAGACCCAGTACTTC
TRBJ1-1	.	13	TRBV3-1	many	CASSRALNTEAFF	TGTGCCAGCAGCCGAGCCTTGAACACTGAAGCTTTCTTT
TRBJ1-1	TRBD1	14	TRBV7-9	many	CASSPGQGNTEAFF	TGTGCCAGCAGCCCGGGACAGGGGAACACTGAAGCTTTCTTT
TRBJ1-1	.	17	TRBV21-1	many	CASPKGVGQGVRTEAFF	TGTGCCAGCCCCAAAGGTGTAGGACAGGGTGTACGAACTGAAGCTTTCTTT
TRBJ1-2	.	15	TRBV15	many	CATSKITGGKVGYTF	TGTGCCACCAGCAAAATCACCGGCGGAAAAGTTGGCTACACCTTC
TRBJ2-4	.	13	TRBV29-1	many	CSVEPSAKNIQYF	TGCAGCGTTGAACCCTCAGCCAAAAACATTCAGTACTTC
TRBJ2-7	.	14	TRBV27	many	CASSPTLGQYEQYF	TGTGCCAGCAGTCCGACATTGGGGCAATACGAGCAGTACTTC
TRBJ2-4	.	12	TRBV7-2	medium-sized	CASSFGGGIQYF	TGTGCCAGCAGCTTCGGAGGGGGCATTCAGTACTTC